The present entry profiles one T cell receptor beta chain with its context. The source of the sample is a study of blood T cell repertoires in COVID-19. On the study more broadly: Samples came from the United States, Italy and Spain, spanning acute and convalescent COVID-19. PBMCs, B-cell-depleted T cells, or T cells were the source of the cDNA or gDNA that made up the material.

From germline, CDR1 is SEHNR and CDR2 FQNEAQ (reference sequence). This CDR3 is built from 12 residues. The V gene lost 5 bases and the J gene lost 4 bases, with 8 bases spanning the gap. As handled by the study authors: Counts of nucleated cells, estimated from reference gene primer amplification, were obtained. Using immunoSEQ multiplex PCR, the repertoire was profiled, and TCRdb retains in-frame clones only, with some absent. V, J and clone size were drawn from that table, and D and trimming were deduced from the DNA. The profile shows approximately 260,000 clones, 88% of them singletons. Enrolment of Seattle patients took place during active infection, and they were followed longitudinally.

Sequenced sample: peripheral blood. The rearrangement joins TRBV7-9 to TRBJ1-2; D unresolved. This sequence was found in a woman aged 65 to 85 with COVID-19, enrolled during active disease. CDR3 loop: CASSLPGYGYTF. CDR3 coding DNA: TGTGCCAGCAGCCTCCCCGGCTATGGCTACACCTTC. Variable domain in full (rest from reference TRBV7-9 and TRBJ1-2): DTGVSQNPRHKITKRGQNVTFRCDPISEHNRLYWYRQTLGQGPEFLTYFQNEAQLEKSRLLSDRFSAERPKGSFSTLEIQRTEQGDSAMYLCASSLPGYGYTFGSGTRLTVV.